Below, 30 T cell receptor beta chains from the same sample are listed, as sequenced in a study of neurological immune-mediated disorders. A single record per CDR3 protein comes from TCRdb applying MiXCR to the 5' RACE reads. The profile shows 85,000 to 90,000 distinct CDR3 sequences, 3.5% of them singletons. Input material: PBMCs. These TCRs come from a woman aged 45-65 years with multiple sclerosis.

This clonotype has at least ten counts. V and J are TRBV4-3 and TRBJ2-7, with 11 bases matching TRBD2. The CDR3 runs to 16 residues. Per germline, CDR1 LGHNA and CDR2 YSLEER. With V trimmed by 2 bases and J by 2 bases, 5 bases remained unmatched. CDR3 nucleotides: TGCGCCAGCAGCCAATCGACTAGCGGGGTCGCCTACGAGCAGTACTTC. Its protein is CASSQSTSGVAYEQYF.

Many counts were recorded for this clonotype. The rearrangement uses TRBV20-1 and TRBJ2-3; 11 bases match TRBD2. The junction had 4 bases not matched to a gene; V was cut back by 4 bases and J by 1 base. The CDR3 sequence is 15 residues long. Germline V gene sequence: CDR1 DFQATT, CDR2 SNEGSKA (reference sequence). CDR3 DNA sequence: TGCAGTGCTAATCCGGGACTAGCGGGCACAGATACGCAGTATTTT. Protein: CSANPGLAGTDTQYF.

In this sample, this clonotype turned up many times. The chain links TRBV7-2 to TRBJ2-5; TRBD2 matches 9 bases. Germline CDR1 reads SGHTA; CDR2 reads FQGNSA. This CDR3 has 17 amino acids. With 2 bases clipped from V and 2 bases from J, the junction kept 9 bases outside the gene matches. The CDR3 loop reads CASSLWLAGVRQETQYF. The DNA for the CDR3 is TGTGCCAGCAGCTTATGGTTAGCGGGGGTTAGGCAAGAGACCCAGTACTTC.

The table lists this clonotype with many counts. The chain's CDR3 is CASSQDGTGLGTEAFF. The DNA of the CDR3 is TGCGCCAGCAGCCAGGACGGGACAGGGCTTGGCACTGAAGCTTTCTTT. The V and J genes are TRBV4-3 and TRBJ1-1; TRBD1 matches 9 bases. The CDR3 sequence is 16 residues long. Germline assignment: CDR1 LGHNA and CDR2 YSLEER. Unmatched junction bases numbered 9, after V lost 3 bases and J lost 4 bases.

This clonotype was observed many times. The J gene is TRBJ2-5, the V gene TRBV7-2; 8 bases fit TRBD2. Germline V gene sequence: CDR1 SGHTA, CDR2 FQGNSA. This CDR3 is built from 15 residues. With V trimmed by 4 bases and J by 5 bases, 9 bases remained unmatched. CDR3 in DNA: TGTGCCAGCAGCTCCTCCGGGGGGGCTGTGGAGACCCAGTACTTC. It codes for CASSSSGGAVETQYF.

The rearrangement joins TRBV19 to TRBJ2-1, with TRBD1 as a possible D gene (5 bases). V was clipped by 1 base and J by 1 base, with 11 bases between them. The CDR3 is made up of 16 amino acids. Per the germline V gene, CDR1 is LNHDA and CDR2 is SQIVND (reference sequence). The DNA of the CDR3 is TGTGCCAGTAGTATAGGTCCACAGGAATCCTACAATGAGCAGTTCTTC. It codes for CASSIGPQESYNEQFF.

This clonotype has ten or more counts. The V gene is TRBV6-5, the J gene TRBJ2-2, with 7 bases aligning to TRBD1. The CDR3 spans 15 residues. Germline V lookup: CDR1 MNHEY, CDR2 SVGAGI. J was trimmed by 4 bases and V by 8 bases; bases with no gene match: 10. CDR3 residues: CASCRDSLFTGELFF. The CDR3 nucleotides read TGTGCCAGCTGCCGGGACAGTCTTTTCACCGGGGAGCTGTTTTTT.

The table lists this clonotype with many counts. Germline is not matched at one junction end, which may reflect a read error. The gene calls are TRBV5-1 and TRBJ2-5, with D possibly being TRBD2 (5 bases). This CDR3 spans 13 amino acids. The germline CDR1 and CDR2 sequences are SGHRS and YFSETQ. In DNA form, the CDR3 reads TGCGCCAGCAGATTGGACTCGCTAGAGACCCAGTACTTC. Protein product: CASRLDSLETQYF.

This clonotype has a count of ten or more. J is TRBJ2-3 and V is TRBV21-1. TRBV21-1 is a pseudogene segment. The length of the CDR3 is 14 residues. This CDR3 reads CASSKVGSTDTQYF. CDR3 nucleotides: TGTGCCAGCAGCAAGGTCGGCAGCACAGATACGCAGTATTTT.

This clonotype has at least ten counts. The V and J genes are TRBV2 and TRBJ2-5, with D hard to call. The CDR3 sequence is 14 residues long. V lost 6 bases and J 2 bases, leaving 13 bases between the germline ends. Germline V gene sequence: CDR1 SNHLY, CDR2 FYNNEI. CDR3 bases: TGTGCCAGCAGCAATTGGGCTAAACAAGAGACCCAGTACTTC. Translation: CASSNWAKQETQYF. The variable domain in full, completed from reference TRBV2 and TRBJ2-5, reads EPEVTQTPSHQVTQMGQEVILRCVPISNHLYFYWYRQILGQKVEFLVSFYNNEISEKSEIFDDQFSVERPDGSNFTLKIRSTKLEDSAMYFCASSNWAKQETQYFGPGTRLLVL.

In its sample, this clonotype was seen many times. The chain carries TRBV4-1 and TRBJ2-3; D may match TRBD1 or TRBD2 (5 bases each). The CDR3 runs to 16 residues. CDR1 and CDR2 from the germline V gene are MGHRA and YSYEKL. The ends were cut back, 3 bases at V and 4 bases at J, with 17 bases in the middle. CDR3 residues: CASSQVHGARADTQYF. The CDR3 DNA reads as TGCGCCAGCAGCCAGGTCCACGGGGCCCGGGCAGATACGCAGTATTTT.

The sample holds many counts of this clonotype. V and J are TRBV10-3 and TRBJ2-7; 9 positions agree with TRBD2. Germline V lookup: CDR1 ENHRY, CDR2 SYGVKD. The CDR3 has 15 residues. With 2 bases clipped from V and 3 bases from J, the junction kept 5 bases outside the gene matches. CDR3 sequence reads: CAISEGRGGGYEQYF. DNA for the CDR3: TGTGCCATCAGTGAGGGGCGGGGGGGCGGCTACGAGCAGTACTTC.

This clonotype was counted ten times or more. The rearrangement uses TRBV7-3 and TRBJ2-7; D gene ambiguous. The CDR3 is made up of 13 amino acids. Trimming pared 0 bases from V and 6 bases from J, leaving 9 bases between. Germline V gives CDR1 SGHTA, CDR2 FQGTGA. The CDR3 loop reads CASSLTKRGEQYF. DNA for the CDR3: TGTGCCAGCAGCTTAACGAAACGAGGCGAGCAGTACTTC.

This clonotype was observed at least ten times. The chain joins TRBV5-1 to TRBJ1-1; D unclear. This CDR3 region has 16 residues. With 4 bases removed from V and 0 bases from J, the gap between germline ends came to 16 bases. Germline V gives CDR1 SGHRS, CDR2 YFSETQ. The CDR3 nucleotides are TGCGCCAGCAGCCTCGGGTCGGCAGGCATGAACACTGAAGCTTTCTTT. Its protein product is CASSLGSAGMNTEAFF. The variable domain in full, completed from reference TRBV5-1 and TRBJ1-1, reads KAGVTQTPRYLIKTRGQQVTLSCSPISGHRSVSWYQQTPGQGLQFLFEYFSETQRNKGNFPGRFSGRQFSNSRSEMNVSTLELGDSALYLCASSLGSAGMNTEAFFGQGTRLTVV.

CDR3: CASRGQGGRSYEQYF. CDR3 nucleotides: TGTGCCAGCAGGGGACAGGGGGGCCGCTCCTACGAGCAGTACTTC. The chain is built from TRBV2 and TRBJ2-7; 11 nucleotides align to TRBD1. V shed 6 bases, J shed 0 bases, and the junction held 4 bases outside the gene matches. Germline V CDR1 and CDR2: SNHLY, FYNNEI. This CDR3 is 15 amino acids long. Complete variable domain (other parts from reference TRBV2 and TRBJ2-7): EPEVTQTPSHQVTQMGQEVILRCVPISNHLYFYWYRQILGQKVEFLVSFYNNEISEKSEIFDDQFSVERPDGSNFTLKIRSTKLEDSAMYFCASRGQGGRSYEQYFGPGTRLTVT.

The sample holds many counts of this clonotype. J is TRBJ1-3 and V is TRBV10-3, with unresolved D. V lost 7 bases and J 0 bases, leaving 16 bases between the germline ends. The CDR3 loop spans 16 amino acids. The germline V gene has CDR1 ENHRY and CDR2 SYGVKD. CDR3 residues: CAITREARSSGNTIYF. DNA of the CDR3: TGTGCCATCACCCGAGAGGCAAGAAGCTCTGGAAACACCATATATTTT.

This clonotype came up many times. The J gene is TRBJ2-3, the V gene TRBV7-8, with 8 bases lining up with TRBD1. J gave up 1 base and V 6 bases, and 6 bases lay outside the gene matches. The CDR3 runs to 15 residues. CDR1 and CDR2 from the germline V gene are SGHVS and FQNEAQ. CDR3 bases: TGTGCCAGCAGTCAGGGGGCAGGGGGCACAGATACGCAGTATTTT. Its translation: CASSQGAGGTDTQYF.

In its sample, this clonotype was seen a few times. CDR3: CASSRGRGGGTEAFF. The CDR3 coding sequence is TGCGCCAGCAGCCGCGGGCGGGGGGGAGGCACTGAAGCTTTCTTT. The chain couples TRBV5-1 to TRBJ1-1; D is perhaps TRBD1 (5 bases). CDR1 and CDR2 (germline): SGHRS, YFSETQ. V was clipped by 4 bases and J by 4 bases, with 17 bases between them. The CDR3 consists of 15 residues. Variable domain in full (rest from reference TRBV5-1 and TRBJ1-1): KAGVTQTPRYLIKTRGQQVTLSCSPISGHRSVSWYQQTPGQGLQFLFEYFSETQRNKGNFPGRFSGRQFSNSRSEMNVSTLELGDSALYLCASSRGRGGGTEAFFGQGTRLTVV.

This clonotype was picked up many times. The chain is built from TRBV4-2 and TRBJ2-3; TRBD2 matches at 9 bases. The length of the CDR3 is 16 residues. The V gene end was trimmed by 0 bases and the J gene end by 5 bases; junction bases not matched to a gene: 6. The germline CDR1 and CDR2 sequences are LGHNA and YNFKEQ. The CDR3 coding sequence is TGTGCCAGCAGCCAAGATTTGCGGGGGGGCCAAGATACGCAGTATTTT. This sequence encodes CASSQDLRGGQDTQYF.

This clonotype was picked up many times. In DNA form, the CDR3 reads TGTGCCAGCAGTTTAACCGTGTACACCGGGGAGCTGTTTTTT. Amino acid sequence: CASSLTVYTGELFF. The chain is built from TRBV27 and TRBJ2-2; no definite D call. The germline V and J ends were trimmed by 2 bases and 3 bases, with 7 bases remaining between them. The germline V gene has CDR1 MNHEY and CDR2 SMNVEV (reference sequence). CDR3 length equals 14 residues.

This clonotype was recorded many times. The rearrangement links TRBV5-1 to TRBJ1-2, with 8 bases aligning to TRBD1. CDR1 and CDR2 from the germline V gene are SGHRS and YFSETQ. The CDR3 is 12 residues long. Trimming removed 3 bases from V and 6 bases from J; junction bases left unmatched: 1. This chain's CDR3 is CASSWTGNGYTF. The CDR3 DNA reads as TGCGCCAGCAGCTGGACAGGGAATGGCTACACCTTC.

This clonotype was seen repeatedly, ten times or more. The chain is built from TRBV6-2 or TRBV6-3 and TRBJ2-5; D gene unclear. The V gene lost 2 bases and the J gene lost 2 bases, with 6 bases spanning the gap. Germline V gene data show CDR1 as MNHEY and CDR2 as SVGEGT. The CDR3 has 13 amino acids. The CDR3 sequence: CASSYQLQETQYF. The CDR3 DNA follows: TGTGCCAGCAGTTACCAGTTACAAGAGACCCAGTACTTC.

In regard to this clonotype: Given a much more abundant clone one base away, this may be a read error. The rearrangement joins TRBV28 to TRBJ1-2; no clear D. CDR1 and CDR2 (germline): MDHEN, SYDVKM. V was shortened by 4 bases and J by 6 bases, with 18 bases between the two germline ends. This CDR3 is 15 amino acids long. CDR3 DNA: TGTGCCAGCAGTTCCCGAGGTGGACCCAACCATGGCTACACCTTC. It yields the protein CASSSRGGPNHGYTF.

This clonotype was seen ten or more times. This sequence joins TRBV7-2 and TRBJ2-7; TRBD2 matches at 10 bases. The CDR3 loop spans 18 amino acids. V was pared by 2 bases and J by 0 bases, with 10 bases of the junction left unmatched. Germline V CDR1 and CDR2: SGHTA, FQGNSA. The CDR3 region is CASSLYPSGGAASYEQYF. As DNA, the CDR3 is TGTGCCAGCAGCTTATATCCAAGCGGGGGGGCCGCCTCCTACGAGCAGTACTTC.

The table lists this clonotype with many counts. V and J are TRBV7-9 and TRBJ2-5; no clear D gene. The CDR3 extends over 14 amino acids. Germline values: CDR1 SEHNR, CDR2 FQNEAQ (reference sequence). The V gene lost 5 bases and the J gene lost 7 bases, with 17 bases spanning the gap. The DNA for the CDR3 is TGTGCCAGCAGCCCGGATGCAGTGGGTGGGACCCAGTACTTC. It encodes CASSPDAVGGTQYF.

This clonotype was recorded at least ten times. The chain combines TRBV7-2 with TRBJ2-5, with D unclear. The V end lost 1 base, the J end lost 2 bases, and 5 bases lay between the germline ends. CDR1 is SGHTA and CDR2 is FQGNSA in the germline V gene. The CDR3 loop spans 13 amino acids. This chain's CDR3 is CASSLGIQETQYF. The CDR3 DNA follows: TGTGCCAGCAGCTTAGGGATACAAGAGACCCAGTACTTC.

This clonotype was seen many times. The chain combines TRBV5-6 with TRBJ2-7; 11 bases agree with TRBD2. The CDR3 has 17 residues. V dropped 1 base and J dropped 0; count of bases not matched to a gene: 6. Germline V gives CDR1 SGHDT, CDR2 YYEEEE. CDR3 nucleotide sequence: TGTGCCAGCAGCTTGTTTATAGCGGGGGGGTTCTCCTACGAGCAGTACTTC. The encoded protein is CASSLFIAGGFSYEQYF. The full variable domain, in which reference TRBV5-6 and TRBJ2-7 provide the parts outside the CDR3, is DAGVTQSPTHLIKTRGQQVTLRCSPKSGHDTVSWYQQALGQGPQFIFQYYEEEERQRGNFPDRFSGHQFPNYSSELNVNALLLGDSALYLCASSLFIAGGFSYEQYFGPGTRLTVT.

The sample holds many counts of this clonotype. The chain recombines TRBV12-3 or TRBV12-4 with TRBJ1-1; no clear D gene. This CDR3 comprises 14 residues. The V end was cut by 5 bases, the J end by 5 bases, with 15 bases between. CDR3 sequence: CASSPPRIGTEAFF. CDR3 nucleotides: TGTGCCAGCAGTCCACCTCGGATCGGGACTGAAGCTTTCTTT.

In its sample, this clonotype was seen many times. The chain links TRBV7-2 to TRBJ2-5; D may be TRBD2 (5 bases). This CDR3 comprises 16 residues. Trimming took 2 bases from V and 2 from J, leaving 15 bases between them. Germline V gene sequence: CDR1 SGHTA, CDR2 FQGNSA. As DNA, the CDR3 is TGTGCCAGCAGCTTACGAGGGTCTTCGTCACAAGAGACCCAGTACTTC. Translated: CASSLRGSSSQETQYF.

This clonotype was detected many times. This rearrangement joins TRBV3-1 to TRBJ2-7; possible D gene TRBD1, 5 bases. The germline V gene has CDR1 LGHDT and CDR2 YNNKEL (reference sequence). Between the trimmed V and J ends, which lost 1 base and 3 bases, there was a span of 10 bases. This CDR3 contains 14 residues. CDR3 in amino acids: CASSQGQGLYEQYF. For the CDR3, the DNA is TGTGCCAGCAGCCAAGGGCAGGGCCTCTACGAGCAGTACTTC.